The clone carrying this T cell receptor beta chain came up once. Trimming stripped 4 bases from V and 0 bases from J, with 9 bases between. This CDR3 has 14 amino acids. CDR1 is MNHEY, CDR2 SVGAGI, per germline. This sample was taken from a study of blood T cell repertoires in COVID-19. Background on the study: Samples came from the United States, Italy and Spain, spanning acute and convalescent COVID-19.

Per the original methods: Reference gene primer amplification yielded estimated nucleated cell counts. Profiled with immunoSEQ multiplex PCR; TCRdb holds only in-frame clones, not every one. V, J and clone size are those of that table, while D and trimming were read from the DNA. Of roughly 14,000 clones in the sample, around 88% were seen once. Material for sequencing was peripheral blood. This TCR came from a human donor with active COVID-19. The donor label of this sample is uncertain. This chain uses TRBV6-5 with TRBJ1-1; D remains unclear. The CDR3 loop reads CASSSTGMNTEAFF. CDR3 nucleotide sequence: TGTGCCAGCAGTTCCACCGGGATGAACACTGAAGCTTTCTTT.